This T cell receptor (beta chain) was recovered during a study of T-cell reconstitution after alpha-beta-depleted transplantation in children. This CDR3 is built from 17 residues. CDR1 is ENHRY, CDR2 SYGVKD, per germline. The junction had 5 bases not matched to a gene; V was cut back by 2 bases and J by 3 bases. The library targeted TCRbeta and was prepared with unique molecular identifiers. TCRdb re-analysed the PCR reads in MiXCR, keeping a single row per CDR3 protein. The table lists hundreds of thousands of distinct CDR3 sequences, around 15% of them singletons, with roughly 40% in the top ten. This rearrangement joins TRBV10-3 to TRBJ2-5; TRBD2 matches at 14 bases. This specimen consisted of PBMCs, mostly from graft donor cells, obtained 360 days after TCRalphabeta/CD19-depleted stem cell transplant. The sequence was obtained from a male patient aged 2-15 years who had a stem cell transplant for acute lymphoblastic leukemia, so the T cells may come from the graft donor. The CDR3 region is CAISEAGLAGVEETQYF. The CDR3 region has the DNA TGTGCCATCAGTGAGGCGGGACTAGCGGGAGTCGAAGAGACCCAGTACTTC.